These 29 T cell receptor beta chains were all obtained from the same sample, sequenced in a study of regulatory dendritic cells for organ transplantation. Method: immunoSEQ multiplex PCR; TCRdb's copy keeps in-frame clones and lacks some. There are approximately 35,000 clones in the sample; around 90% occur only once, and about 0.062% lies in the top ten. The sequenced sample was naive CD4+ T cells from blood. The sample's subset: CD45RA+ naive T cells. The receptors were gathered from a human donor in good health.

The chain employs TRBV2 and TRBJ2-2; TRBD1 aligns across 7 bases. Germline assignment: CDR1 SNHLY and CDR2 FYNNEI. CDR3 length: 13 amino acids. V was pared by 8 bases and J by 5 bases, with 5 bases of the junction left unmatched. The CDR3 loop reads CASSNRGTGELFF. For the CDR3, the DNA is TGTGCCAGCTCCAACAGGGGAACCGGGGAGCTGTTTTTT.

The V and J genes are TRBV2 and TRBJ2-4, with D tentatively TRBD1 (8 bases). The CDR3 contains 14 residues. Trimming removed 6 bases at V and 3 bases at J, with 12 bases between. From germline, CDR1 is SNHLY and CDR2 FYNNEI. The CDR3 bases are TGTGCCAGCAGGGACAGGGAGGGCAAAAACATTCAGTACTTC. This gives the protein CASRDREGKNIQYF.

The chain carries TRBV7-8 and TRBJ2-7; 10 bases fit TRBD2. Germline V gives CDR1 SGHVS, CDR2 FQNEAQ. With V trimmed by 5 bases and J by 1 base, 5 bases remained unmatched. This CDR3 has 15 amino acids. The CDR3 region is CASSLRTSGSYEQYF. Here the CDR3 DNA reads TGTGCCAGCAGCCTAAGGACTAGCGGTTCCTACGAGCAGTACTTC.

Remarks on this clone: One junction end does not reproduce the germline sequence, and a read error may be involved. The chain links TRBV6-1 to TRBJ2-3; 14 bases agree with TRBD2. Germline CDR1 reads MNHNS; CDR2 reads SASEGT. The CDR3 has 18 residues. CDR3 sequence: CASREDRLAGGRRGTQYF. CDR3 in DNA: TGTGCCAGCAGAGAAGATCGACTAGCGGGAGGGCGGAGGGGTACGCAGTATTTT.

The CDR3 sequence is CASSFRSSRTAQTQYF. The CDR3 DNA follows: TGTGCCAGCAGTTTTCGGTCCTCCAGGACAGCTCAGACCCAGTACTTC. V gene TRBV28 combines with J gene TRBJ2-5; the D gene is possibly TRBD1 (6 bases). Trimming shortened V by 3 bases and J by 6 bases, and 20 bases separated the two germline ends. Germline V CDR1 and CDR2: MDHEN, SYDVKM. The CDR3 totals 16 residues.

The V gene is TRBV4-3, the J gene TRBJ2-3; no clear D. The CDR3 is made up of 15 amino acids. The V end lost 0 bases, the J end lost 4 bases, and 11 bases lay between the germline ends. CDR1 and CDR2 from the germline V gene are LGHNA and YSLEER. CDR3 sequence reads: CASSQDRFIADTQYF. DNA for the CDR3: TGCGCCAGCAGCCAAGATCGTTTCATCGCAGATACGCAGTATTTT.

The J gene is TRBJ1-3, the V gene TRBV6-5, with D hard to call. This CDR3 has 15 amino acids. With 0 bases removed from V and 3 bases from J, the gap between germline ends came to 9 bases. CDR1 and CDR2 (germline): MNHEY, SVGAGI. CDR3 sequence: CASSYSDGGGNTIYF. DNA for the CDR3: TGTGCCAGCAGTTACTCAGATGGAGGTGGAAACACCATATATTTT.

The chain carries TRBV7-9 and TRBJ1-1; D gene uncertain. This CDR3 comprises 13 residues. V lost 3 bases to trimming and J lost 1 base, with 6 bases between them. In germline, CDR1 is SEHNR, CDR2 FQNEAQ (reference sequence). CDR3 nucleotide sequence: TGTGCCAGCAGCTTTTCCCCGAACACTGAAGCTTTCTTT. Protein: CASSFSPNTEAFF.

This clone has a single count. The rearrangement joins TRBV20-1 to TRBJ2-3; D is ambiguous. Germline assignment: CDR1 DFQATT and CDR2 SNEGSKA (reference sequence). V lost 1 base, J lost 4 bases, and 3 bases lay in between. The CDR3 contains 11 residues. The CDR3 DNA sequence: TGCAGTGCTAGAGGCTCAGATACGCAGTATTTT. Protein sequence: CSARGSDTQYF.

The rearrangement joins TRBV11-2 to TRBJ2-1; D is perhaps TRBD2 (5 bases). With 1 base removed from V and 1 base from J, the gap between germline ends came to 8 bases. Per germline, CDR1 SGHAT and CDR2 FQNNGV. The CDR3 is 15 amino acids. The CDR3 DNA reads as TGTGCCAGCAGCTTAGTCCGGGGATCCTACAATGAGCAGTTCTTC. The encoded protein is CASSLVRGSYNEQFF.

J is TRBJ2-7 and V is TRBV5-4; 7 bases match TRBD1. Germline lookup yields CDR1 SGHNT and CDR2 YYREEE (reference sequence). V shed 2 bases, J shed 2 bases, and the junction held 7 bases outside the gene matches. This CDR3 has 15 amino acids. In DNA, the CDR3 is TGTGCCAGCAGCTTCCGGACAGGAAGCGCCTACGAGCAGTACTTC. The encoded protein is CASSFRTGSAYEQYF.

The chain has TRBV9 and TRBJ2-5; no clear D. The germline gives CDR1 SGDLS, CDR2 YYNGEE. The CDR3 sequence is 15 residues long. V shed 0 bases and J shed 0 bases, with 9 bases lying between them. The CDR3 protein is CASSVGPAYQETQYF. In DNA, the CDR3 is TGTGCCAGCAGCGTAGGCCCCGCGTACCAAGAGACCCAGTACTTC.

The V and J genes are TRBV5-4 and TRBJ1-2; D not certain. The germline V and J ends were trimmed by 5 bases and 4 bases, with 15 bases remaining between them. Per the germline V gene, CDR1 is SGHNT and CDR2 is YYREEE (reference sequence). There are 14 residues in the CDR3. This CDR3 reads CASSVDPESYGYTF. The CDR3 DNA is TGTGCCAGCAGTGTCGATCCCGAGAGCTATGGCTACACCTTC.

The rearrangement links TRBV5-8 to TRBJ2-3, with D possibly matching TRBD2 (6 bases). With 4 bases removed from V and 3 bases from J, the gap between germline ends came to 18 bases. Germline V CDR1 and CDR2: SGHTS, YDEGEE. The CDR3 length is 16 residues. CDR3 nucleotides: TGTGCCAGCAGCCGCGGGGATGCAGCTCGGACAGATACGCAGTATTTT. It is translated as CASSRGDAARTDTQYF.

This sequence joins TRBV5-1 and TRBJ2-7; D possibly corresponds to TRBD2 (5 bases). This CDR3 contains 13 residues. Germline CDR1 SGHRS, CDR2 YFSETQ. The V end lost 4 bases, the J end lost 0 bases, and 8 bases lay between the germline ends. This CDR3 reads CASSPGSSYEQYF. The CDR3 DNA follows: TGCGCCAGCAGCCCGGGAAGCTCCTACGAGCAGTACTTC.

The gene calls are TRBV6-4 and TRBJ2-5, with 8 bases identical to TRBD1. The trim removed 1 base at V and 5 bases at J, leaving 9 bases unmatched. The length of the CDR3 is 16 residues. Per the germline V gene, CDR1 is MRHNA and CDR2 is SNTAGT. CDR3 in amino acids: CASSDCHRGAWETQYF. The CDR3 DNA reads TGTGCCAGCAGTGACTGTCACAGGGGGGCCTGGGAGACCCAGTACTTC.

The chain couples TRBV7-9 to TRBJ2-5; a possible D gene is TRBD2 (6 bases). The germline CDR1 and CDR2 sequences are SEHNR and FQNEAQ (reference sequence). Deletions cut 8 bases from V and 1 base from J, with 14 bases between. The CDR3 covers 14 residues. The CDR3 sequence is CASASLAAQETQYF. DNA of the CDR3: TGTGCCAGCGCCTCATTAGCGGCCCAAGAGACCCAGTACTTC.

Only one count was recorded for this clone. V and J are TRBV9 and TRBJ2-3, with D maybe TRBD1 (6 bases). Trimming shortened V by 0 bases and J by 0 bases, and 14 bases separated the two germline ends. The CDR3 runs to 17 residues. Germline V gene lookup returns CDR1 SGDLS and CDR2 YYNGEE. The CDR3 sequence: CASSVARTAISTDTQYF. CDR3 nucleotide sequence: TGTGCCAGCAGCGTAGCCCGGACAGCGATTAGCACAGATACGCAGTATTTT.

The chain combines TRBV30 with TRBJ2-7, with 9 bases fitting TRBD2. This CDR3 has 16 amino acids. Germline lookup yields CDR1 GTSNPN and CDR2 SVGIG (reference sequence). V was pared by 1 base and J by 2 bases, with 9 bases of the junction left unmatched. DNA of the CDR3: TGTGCCTGGAGTGCCCCCAGGACTAGCGAAACCTACGAGCAGTACTTC. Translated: CAWSAPRTSETYEQYF.

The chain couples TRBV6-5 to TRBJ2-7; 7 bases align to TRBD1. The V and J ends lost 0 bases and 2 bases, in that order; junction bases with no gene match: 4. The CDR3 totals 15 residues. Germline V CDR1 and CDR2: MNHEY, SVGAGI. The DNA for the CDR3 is TGTGCCAGCAGTTACTCGACAGGGCCCGCCTACGAGCAGTACTTC. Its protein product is CASSYSTGPAYEQYF.

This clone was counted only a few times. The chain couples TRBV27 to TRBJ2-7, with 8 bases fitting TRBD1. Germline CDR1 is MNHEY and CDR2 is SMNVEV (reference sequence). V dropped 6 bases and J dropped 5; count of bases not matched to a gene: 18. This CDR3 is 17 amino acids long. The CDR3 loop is CASRPHYRDRISHEQYF. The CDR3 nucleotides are TGTGCCAGCAGACCTCATTACCGGGACAGGATTTCCCACGAGCAGTACTTC.

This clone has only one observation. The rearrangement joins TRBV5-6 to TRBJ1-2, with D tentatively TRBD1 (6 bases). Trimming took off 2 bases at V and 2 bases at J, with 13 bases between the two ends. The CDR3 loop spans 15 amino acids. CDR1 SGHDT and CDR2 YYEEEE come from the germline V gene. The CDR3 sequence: CASSFFEGGNYGYTF. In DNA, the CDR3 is TGTGCCAGCAGCTTCTTTGAGGGGGGCAACTATGGCTACACCTTC.

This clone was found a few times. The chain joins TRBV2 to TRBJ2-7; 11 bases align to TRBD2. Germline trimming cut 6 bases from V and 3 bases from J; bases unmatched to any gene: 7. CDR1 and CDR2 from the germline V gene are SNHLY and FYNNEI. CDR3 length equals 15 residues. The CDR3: CASRPGTSGVYEQYF. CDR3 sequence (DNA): TGTGCCAGCAGGCCCGGGACTAGCGGAGTCTACGAGCAGTACTTC.

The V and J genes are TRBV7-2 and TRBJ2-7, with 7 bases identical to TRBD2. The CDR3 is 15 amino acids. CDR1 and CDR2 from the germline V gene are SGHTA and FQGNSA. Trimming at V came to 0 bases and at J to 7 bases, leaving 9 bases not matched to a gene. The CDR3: CASSLAGGQGWEQYF. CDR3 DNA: TGTGCCAGCAGCTTAGCGGGAGGGCAGGGCTGGGAGCAGTACTTC.

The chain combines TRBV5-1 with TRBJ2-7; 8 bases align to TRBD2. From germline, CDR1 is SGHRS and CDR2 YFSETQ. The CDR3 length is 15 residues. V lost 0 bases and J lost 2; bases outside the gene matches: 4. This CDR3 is CASSLDGREAYEQYF. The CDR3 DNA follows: TGCGCCAGCAGCTTGGATGGGCGGGAGGCCTACGAGCAGTACTTC.

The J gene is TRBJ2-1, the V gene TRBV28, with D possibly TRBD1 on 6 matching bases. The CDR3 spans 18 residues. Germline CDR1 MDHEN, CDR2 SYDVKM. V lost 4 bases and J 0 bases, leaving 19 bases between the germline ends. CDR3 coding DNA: TGTGCCAGCAGTTCCCCTCCGATAAGGACAGCCTCCTACAATGAGCAGTTCTTC. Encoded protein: CASSSPPIRTASYNEQFF. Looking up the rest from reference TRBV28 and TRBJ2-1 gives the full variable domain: DVKVTQSSRYLVKRTGEKVFLECVQDMDHENMFWYRQDPGLGLRLIYFSYDVKMKEKGDIPEGYSVSREKKERFSLILESASTNQTSMYLCASSSPPIRTASYNEQFFGPGTRLTVL.

CDR3: CASRRTGTSLNTIYF. CDR3 nucleotides: TGTGCCAGCAGAAGGACAGGGACAAGTTTAAACACCATATATTTT. This chain links TRBV27 with TRBJ1-3; 8 bases map to TRBD1. Unmatched junction bases numbered 10, after V lost 6 bases and J lost 6 bases. The CDR3 spans 15 residues. The germline V gene has CDR1 MNHEY and CDR2 SMNVEV (reference sequence).

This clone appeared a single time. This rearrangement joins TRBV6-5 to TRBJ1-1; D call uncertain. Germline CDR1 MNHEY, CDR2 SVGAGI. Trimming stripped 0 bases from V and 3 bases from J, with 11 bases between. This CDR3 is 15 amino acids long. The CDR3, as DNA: TGTGCCAGCAGTTACTCGATGGCTCTTTACACTGAAGCTTTCTTT. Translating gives CASSYSMALYTEAFF.

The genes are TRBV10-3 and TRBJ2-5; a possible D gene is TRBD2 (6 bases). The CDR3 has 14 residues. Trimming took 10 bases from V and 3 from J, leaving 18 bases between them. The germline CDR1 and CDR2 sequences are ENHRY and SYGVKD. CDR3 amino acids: CATSVGGPKETQYF. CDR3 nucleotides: TGTGCCACCTCAGTTGGAGGGCCTAAAGAGACCCAGTACTTC.